The rows below give T cell receptor beta chains drawn from one sample of a study of blood T cells in healthy people across ages. TCRdb called the 5' RACE reads again in MiXCR, with one record for every CDR3 protein. The profile shows hundreds of thousands of distinct CDR3 sequences, around 21% of them singletons. The sample comprised blood. These receptors all stem from a man in his 70s in good health. Both conserved end residues are part of each CDR3. The order of the fields is J gene, D gene, V gene, clone size, CDR3 protein, CDR3 DNA. D genes are given only for firm matches. Only some rows state a clone size, as once, few, many or a class for expanded clones.

J gene: TRBJ2-7; D gene: TRBD2; V gene: TRBV3-1; clone size: .; CDR3 protein: CASSQDLITSGDYEQYF; CDR3 DNA: TGTGCCAGCAGCCAAGATCTGATTACTAGCGGGGACTACGAGCAGTACTTC
J gene: TRBJ1-1; D gene: .; V gene: TRBV13; clone size: many; CDR3 protein: CASTIFGRPEAFF; CDR3 DNA: TGTGCCAGCACCATATTTGGGCGACCTGAAGCTTTCTTT
J gene: TRBJ2-5; D gene: .; V gene: TRBV7-2; clone size: .; CDR3 protein: CASSSGAGPSAGTQYF; CDR3 DNA: TGTGCCAGCAGCTCCGGTGCGGGACCCTCAGCGGGGACCCAGTACTTC
J gene: TRBJ2-1; D gene: TRBD2; V gene: TRBV5-1; clone size: few; CDR3 protein: CASSLSLAGNNEQFF; CDR3 DNA: TGCGCCAGCAGCTTGAGCCTAGCGGGTAACAATGAGCAGTTCTTC
J gene: TRBJ1-1; D gene: .; V gene: TRBV28; clone size: few; CDR3 protein: CASSPGRSGEAFF; CDR3 DNA: TGTGCCAGCAGTCCCGGACGGAGCGGAGAAGCTTTCTTT
J gene: TRBJ2-5; D gene: .; V gene: TRBV20-1; clone size: .; CDR3 protein: CSAIRQGDSLRKVGQETQYF; CDR3 DNA: TGCAGTGCTATTCGGCAGGGGGACTCGTTACGAAAAGTGGGCCAAGAGACCCAGTACTTC
J gene: TRBJ2-5; D gene: .; V gene: TRBV18; clone size: .; CDR3 protein: CASSPWFGETQYF; CDR3 DNA: TGTGCCAGCTCACCGTGGTTCGGGGAGACCCAGTACTTC
J gene: TRBJ2-1; D gene: .; V gene: TRBV20-1; clone size: .; CDR3 protein: CSARFFRGIGYNEQFF; CDR3 DNA: TGCAGTGCTAGATTTTTTCGGGGAATCGGATACAATGAGCAGTTCTTC
J gene: TRBJ2-3; D gene: TRBD2; V gene: TRBV29-1; clone size: .; CDR3 protein: CSVEGTSGENTDTQYF; CDR3 DNA: TGCAGCGTTGAAGGGACTAGCGGCGAAAACACAGATACGCAGTATTTT
J gene: TRBJ2-3; D gene: .; V gene: TRBV20-1; clone size: few; CDR3 protein: CSARGGLTDTQYF; CDR3 DNA: TGCAGTGCTAGAGGGGGCCTCACAGATACGCAGTATTTT
J gene: TRBJ2-2; D gene: TRBD2; V gene: TRBV10-3; clone size: .; CDR3 protein: CAISPGVAGGPVTGELFF; CDR3 DNA: TGTGCCATCAGTCCAGGGGTAGCGGGAGGGCCTGTCACCGGGGAGCTGTTTTTT
J gene: TRBJ2-7; D gene: TRBD2; V gene: TRBV20-1; clone size: few; CDR3 protein: CSATLAGESYEQYF; CDR3 DNA: TGCAGTGCGACGCTAGCGGGAGAGTCCTACGAGCAGTACTTC
J gene: TRBJ2-7; D gene: TRBD1; V gene: TRBV5-6; clone size: .; CDR3 protein: CASSETGSSSYEQYF; CDR3 DNA: TGTGCCAGCAGCGAGACAGGGTCCAGCTCCTACGAGCAGTACTTC
J gene: TRBJ2-7; D gene: TRBD2; V gene: TRBV5-1; clone size: .; CDR3 protein: CASSTFRGSYEQYF; CDR3 DNA: TGCGCCAGCAGCACCTTTCGCGGGAGTTACGAGCAGTACTTC
J gene: TRBJ2-3; D gene: TRBD2; V gene: TRBV20-1; clone size: few; CDR3 protein: CSAPLLSGISTDTQYF; CDR3 DNA: TGCAGTGCTCCACTACTTAGCGGGATTAGCACAGATACGCAGTATTTT
J gene: TRBJ2-1; D gene: TRBD1; V gene: TRBV6-2/TRBV6-3; clone size: few; CDR3 protein: CASSYSWDRGSHEQFF; CDR3 DNA: TGTGCCAGCAGTTACTCCTGGGACAGGGGGTCCCATGAGCAGTTCTTC
J gene: TRBJ1-4; D gene: TRBD1; V gene: TRBV14; clone size: .; CDR3 protein: CASSQGAVEKLFF; CDR3 DNA: TGTGCCAGCTCCCAGGGGGCAGTTGAAAAACTGTTTTTT
J gene: TRBJ2-7; D gene: .; V gene: TRBV19; clone size: many; CDR3 protein: CASSISRSAYEQYF; CDR3 DNA: TGTGCCAGTAGTATTTCAAGGTCTGCCTACGAGCAGTACTTC